Included here is one T cell receptor (beta chain) sequence, with context. Its antigen is unidentified. This sample was taken from a study of shared clonotypes between healthy human individuals. Overall study results and limits: Investigators expected sequencing depth to affect clonotype sharing among donors. In a few donors, approximately 5% of naive CD4 clonotypes appeared in common.

Roughly 200 ng DNA, about 33,000 T cell genomes, went into each sorted-subset replicate PCR. Here immunoSEQ multiplex PCR was the method, and the copy in TCRdb shows in-frame clones only, minus some. The sample has around 2.1 million clones; 90% to 95% are singletons. CD45RO-negative cells were positively selected for CCR7, leaving out terminally differentiated effector memory CD45RA+ cells. Nashville, Tennessee was home to all donors, each a Caucasian adult. This CDR3 has 16 amino acids. The ends were cut back, 5 bases at V and 5 bases at J, with 21 bases in the middle. Germline-derived CDR1 and CDR2 are LNHNV and YYDKDF (reference sequence).

The sample comprised naive CD8+ T cells from PBMCs. The V and J genes are TRBV15 and TRBJ2-5; D may match TRBD1 or TRBD2 (5 bases each). This clonotype was sampled from a man between 18 and 35 years old in good health. Some clones in this sample may be carry-over from other donors' samples. Written as DNA, the CDR3 is TGTGCCACCAGCCACGGGGCTAGTTCTATGGGGGAGACCCAGTACTTC. Translating gives CATSHGASSMGETQYF.